These 22 T cell receptor beta chains were sequenced from one sample in a study of CD8 T cells in ankylosing spondylitis (dated by TCRdb to about 2017). The method was 5' RACE. Reads for this sample came from an Illumina HiSeq 2500. TCRdb cleaned the public reads at Q25 with fastp, built clones with MiXCR and kept in-frame beta chains. Rows with a matching CDR3 protein are joined into one entry that keeps the most common DNA and genes. The sample table records some 150,000 distinct CDR3 sequences; approximately 44% of these occur just once. The ten largest clones take up over 12% of the sample. The sequenced material came from synovial fluid, either unsorted or a sorted T cell fraction (not recorded which). The receptors come from a male donor with ankylosing spondylitis.

This clonotype was seen a handful of times. The chain couples TRBV29-1 to TRBJ1-2; D may be TRBD1 (6 bases). V lost 1 base and J 2 bases, leaving 11 bases between the germline ends. The CDR3 runs 14 residues. Germline V gene data show CDR1 as SQVTM and CDR2 as ANQGSEA. The DNA of the CDR3 is TGCAGCGTTGAAGGTGGGGGGCTGAACTATGGCTACACCTTC. It encodes CSVEGGGLNYGYTF.

This clonotype was counted between two and nine times. The chain employs TRBV7-3 and TRBJ2-1; TRBD1 agrees at 8 bases. Germline CDR1 SGHTA, CDR2 FQGTGA. This CDR3 is built from 16 residues. Trimming took 1 base from V and 0 from J; bases not matched to a gene: 2. DNA of the CDR3: TGTGCCAGCAGCTTAAAAGGACAGGGCTCCTACAATGAGCAGTTCTTC. This translates into CASSLKGQGSYNEQFF.

This clonotype was counted a few times. The chain is built from TRBV12-3 or TRBV12-4 and TRBJ2-7, with D tentatively TRBD1 (5 bases). This CDR3 is built from 14 residues. Trimming removed 4 bases from V and 3 bases from J, with 13 bases in between. The chain's CDR3 is CASSSTDKFYEQYF. CDR3 DNA: TGTGCCAGCAGTTCGACGGACAAATTCTACGAGCAGTACTTC.

V is TRBV5-1 and J is TRBJ2-5; 14 bases align to TRBD2. Trimming cost V 0 bases and J 6 bases; bases outside gene matches: 13. This CDR3 has 19 residues. CDR1 and CDR2 (germline): SGHRS, YFSETQ. The DNA of the CDR3 is TGCGCCAGCAGCTTGGTAGCGACTAGCGGGAGGGCCAGGTCAAAGACCCAGTACTTC. Its translation is CASSLVATSGRARSKTQYF.

This clonotype was found many times. The rearrangement joins TRBV5-1 to TRBJ1-2; no clear D gene. Trimming took 4 bases from V and 8 from J, leaving 24 bases between them. In germline, CDR1 is SGHRS, CDR2 YFSETQ. There are 16 residues in the CDR3. CDR3 coding DNA: TGCGCCAGCAGCCCCTTCGGGGAGAACCCGACCTACGGCTACACCTTC. Protein: CASSPFGENPTYGYTF.

The chain carries TRBV7-9 and TRBJ2-2; D call uncertain. Trimming cost V 1 base and J 8 bases, with 14 bases left between them. CDR1 and CDR2 from the germline V gene are SEHNR and FQNEAQ (reference sequence). This CDR3 is 15 amino acids long. CDR3 DNA sequence: TGTGCCAGCAGCTTAGAAGCGTCCAGGTGGGGGGAGCTGTTTTTT. It translates to CASSLEASRWGELFF.

V gene TRBV29-1 combines with J gene TRBJ1-4; D is uncertain. Trimming took 4 bases from V and 5 from J, leaving 8 bases between them. CDR3 length: 12 amino acids. The germline V gene encodes CDR1 SQVTM and CDR2 ANQGSEA. Written as DNA, the CDR3 is TGCAGCGTTGTGATAGGAAATGAAAAACTGTTTTTT. This encodes CSVVIGNEKLFF.

The chain links TRBV5-1 to TRBJ2-1; 10 bases map to TRBD1. CDR1 SGHRS and CDR2 YFSETQ come from the germline V gene. The CDR3 consists of 14 residues. V lost 4 bases and J lost 9; bases outside the gene matches: 7. CDR3 region: CASSPGQGTVEQFF. The CDR3, as DNA: TGCGCCAGCAGCCCGGGACAGGGGACGGTTGAGCAGTTCTTC. Full variable domain (remainder filled in from reference TRBV5-1 and TRBJ2-1): KAGVTQTPRYLIKTRGQQVTLSCSPISGHRSVSWYQQTPGQGLQFLFEYFSETQRNKGNFPGRFSGRQFSNSRSEMNVSTLELGDSALYLCASSPGQGTVEQFFGPGTRLTVL.

This clonotype was seen a handful of times. The chain links TRBV20-1 to TRBJ2-1, with 9 nucleotides matching TRBD1. The CDR3 has 15 residues. Germline V CDR1 and CDR2: DFQATT, SNEGSKA (reference sequence). V gave up 0 bases and J gave up 6 bases; unmatched junction bases: 6. The CDR3 nucleotides read TGCAGTGCTAGAGATCCCGGGACAGGGAGCAATGAGCAGTTCTTC. It codes for CSARDPGTGSNEQFF.

Here the CDR3 reads CASSLPGVYEQYF. In DNA form, the CDR3 reads TGTGCCAGCAGCTTACCAGGGGTCTACGAGCAGTACTTC. V gene TRBV7-9 combines with J gene TRBJ2-7; possibly TRBD1 for D (6 bases). Germline lookup yields CDR1 SEHNR and CDR2 FQNEAQ (reference sequence). This CDR3 contains 13 residues. Deletions cut 2 bases from V and 3 bases from J, with 8 bases between. The whole variable domain, remainder taken from reference TRBV7-9 and TRBJ2-7, is DTGVSQNPRHKITKRGQNVTFRCDPISEHNRLYWYRQTLGQGPEFLTYFQNEAQLEKSRLLSDRFSAERPKGSFSTLEIQRTEQGDSAMYLCASSLPGVYEQYFGPGTRLTVT.

The V and J genes are TRBV7-9 and TRBJ2-5; no reliable D call. Deletions cut 5 bases from V and 2 bases from J, with 15 bases between. The length of the CDR3 is 15 residues. CDR1 is SEHNR and CDR2 is FQNEAQ in the germline V gene (reference sequence). The CDR3 DNA follows: TGTGCCAGCAGCCCCCGTTTGGCCCCGCAAGAGACCCAGTACTTC. Translation gives CASSPRLAPQETQYF.

Here the CDR3 reads CASSQGLAGGAYEQYF. In DNA form, the CDR3 reads TGTGCCAGCAGTCAGGGACTAGCGGGGGGCGCCTACGAGCAGTACTTC. J is TRBJ2-7 and V is TRBV12-3 or TRBV12-4; 15 nucleotides agree with TRBD2. The V segment lost 5 bases and the J segment 2 bases; nucleotides outside the gene matches: 4. This CDR3 has 16 amino acids.

This clonotype occurred a few times. The rearrangement uses TRBV6-1 and TRBJ1-1; D might be TRBD1 (6 bases). Germline V gene sequence: CDR1 MNHNS, CDR2 SASEGT. CDR3 length: 14 amino acids. V lost 1 base to trimming and J lost 4 bases, with 10 bases between them. The CDR3 DNA reads as TGTGCCAGCAGTGAAGGGACAGAAGGCACTGAAGCTTTCTTT. This translates into CASSEGTEGTEAFF.

The chain links TRBV4-1 to TRBJ2-7; D is perhaps TRBD1 or TRBD2 (5 bases each). In germline, CDR1 is MGHRA, CDR2 YSYEKL. This CDR3 spans 16 amino acids. The V and J ends lost 4 bases and 0 bases respectively, with 16 bases between them. CDR3 sequence: CASSLNTGGSSYEQYF. As DNA, the CDR3 is TGCGCCAGCAGCCTAAATACTGGGGGAAGCTCCTACGAGCAGTACTTC.

In DNA form, the CDR3 reads TGTGCCAGCAGTTCGGGACTAGCGGGGGGGCGAGGCACAGATACGCAGTATTTT. Translating gives CASSSGLAGGRGTDTQYF. The chain is built from TRBV27 and TRBJ2-3, with 16 positions matching TRBD2. CDR3 length: 18 amino acids. J gave up 1 base and V 4 bases, and 5 bases lay outside the gene matches. Germline CDR1 is MNHEY and CDR2 is SMNVEV (reference sequence).

At least ten counts were recorded for this clonotype. The J gene is TRBJ2-7, the V gene TRBV27; a weak D match, TRBD1 (5 bases). The CDR3 extends over 14 amino acids. Between the trimmed V and J ends, which lost 8 bases and 2 bases, there was a span of 16 bases. The germline gives CDR1 MNHEY, CDR2 SMNVEV (reference sequence). CDR3 DNA: TGTGCCAGCGCCCCAGGGAATCCGACCTACGAGCAGTACTTC. Its translation is CASAPGNPTYEQYF.

The rearrangement uses TRBV27 and TRBJ2-7; 10 positions agree with TRBD1. This CDR3 is built from 13 residues. Unmatched junction bases numbered 4, after V lost 8 bases and J lost 3 bases. In germline, CDR1 is MNHEY, CDR2 SMNVEV (reference sequence). The CDR3 sequence: CASWDRGVYEQYF. CDR3 sequence (DNA): TGTGCCAGCTGGGACAGGGGAGTCTACGAGCAGTACTTC.

The chain recombines TRBV29-1 with TRBJ2-5, with TRBD2 matching 8 bases. Looked up from germline, CDR1 is SQVTM and CDR2 is ANQGSEA. The CDR3 consists of 13 residues. In DNA form, the CDR3 reads TGCAGTGCTTTGGGACTAGGGTCAGAGACCCAGTACTTC. Its protein is CSALGLGSETQYF.

The chain joins TRBV27 to TRBJ2-1; 8 bases map to TRBD1. Germline CDR1 and CDR2: MNHEY and SMNVEV (reference sequence). After removal of 4 bases from V and 1 base from J, the junction contained 3 bases not matched to a gene. This CDR3 is 15 amino acids long. The CDR3 loop is CASSSTGDSYNEQFF. The CDR3, as DNA: TGTGCCAGCAGTTCGACAGGGGATTCCTACAATGAGCAGTTCTTC.

A few counts support this clonotype. The rearrangement uses TRBV20-1 and TRBJ2-2, with D hard to call. The germline V gene encodes CDR1 DFQATT and CDR2 SNEGSKA (reference sequence). There are 14 residues in the CDR3. Trimming cost V 0 bases and J 3 bases, with 8 bases left between them. The CDR3 region is CSARDDIYTGELFF. In DNA, the CDR3 is TGCAGTGCTAGAGATGACATCTACACCGGGGAGCTGTTTTTT.

This clonotype was picked up a small number of times. This chain joins TRBV7-2 and TRBJ2-1, with a tentative D call TRBD2 (6 bases). From germline, CDR1 is SGHTA and CDR2 FQGNSA. Deletions cut 8 bases from V and 1 base from J, with 12 bases between. The length of the CDR3 is 14 residues. The CDR3 coding sequence is TGTGCCAGCGGATTACTAGCTTCCTACAATGAGCAGTTCTTC. It yields the protein CASGLLASYNEQFF.

The V gene is TRBV9, the J gene TRBJ2-7, with 8 bases that match TRBD2. After removal of 3 bases from V and 3 bases from J, the junction contained 2 bases not matched to a gene. Germline V gives CDR1 SGDLS, CDR2 YYNGEE. The CDR3 covers 13 residues. Here the CDR3 DNA reads TGTGCCAGCAGCGGGAGCGGGAGCTACGAGCAGTACTTC. It is translated as CASSGSGSYEQYF.